A selection of T cell receptor beta chains follows, all from one sample in a study of beta chain features in type 1 diabetes. Profiling relied on immunoSEQ multiplex PCR, and the TCRdb table lists in-frame clones only, not all of them. The sample holds fewer than 350,000 clones, about 8% seen once. The sequenced sample consisted of central memory CD4+ T cells from blood. The receptors stem from a woman under 30 in good health. Each CDR3 is given with its conserved first and last residue. The D gene is left open where the match is weak. Some rows have no size entry. The others give once, few or many, or a class for an expanded clone.

J gene: TRBJ1-1
clone size: many
D gene: -
V gene: TRBV2
CDR3 DNA: TGTGCCAGCAGTGTGGACCGTCGCACTGAAGCTTTCTTT
CDR3 protein: CASSVDRRTEAFF

J gene: TRBJ2-1
clone size: few
D gene: -
V gene: TRBV30
CDR3 DNA: TGTGCCTGGAGTGATTTTGATGAGCAGTTCTTC
CDR3 protein: CAWSDFDEQFF

J gene: TRBJ2-5
clone size: few
D gene: TRBD1
V gene: TRBV28
CDR3 DNA: TGTGCCAGCAGTTTCGGACAGGTCGGCAAACGGACCCAGTACTTC
CDR3 protein: CASSFGQVGKRTQYF

J gene: TRBJ2-7
clone size: -
D gene: -
V gene: TRBV4-2
CDR3 DNA: TGTGCCAGCAGCCAACCGGACAGCTACGAGCAGTACTTC
CDR3 protein: CASSQPDSYEQYF

J gene: TRBJ1-1
clone size: -
D gene: -
V gene: TRBV5-1
CDR3 DNA: TGCGCCAGCAGCTTGGAAGGTGGTGAAGCTTTCTTT
CDR3 protein: CASSLEGGEAFF

J gene: TRBJ2-3
clone size: -
D gene: -
V gene: TRBV7-2
CDR3 DNA: TGTGCCAGCAGCAATTGGGGGGCTGATACGCAGTATTTT
CDR3 protein: CASSNWGADTQYF

J gene: TRBJ2-7
clone size: few
D gene: TRBD1
V gene: TRBV7-7
CDR3 DNA: TGTGCTAGCAGCTCCGACAGGGGCTACGAGCAGTACTTC
CDR3 protein: CASSSDRGYEQYF

J gene: TRBJ2-6
clone size: few
D gene: -
V gene: TRBV10-3
CDR3 DNA: TGTGCCAGCAGTTACCTGGGGCCTGGGGCCAACGTCCTGACTTTC
CDR3 protein: CASSYLGPGANVLTF

J gene: TRBJ2-1
clone size: -
D gene: -
V gene: TRBV7-8
CDR3 DNA: TGTGCCAGCAGCTCTGCCAGGGGACTCTACGGTGAGCAGTTCTTC
CDR3 protein: CASSSARGLYGEQFF

J gene: TRBJ2-3
clone size: -
D gene: TRBD2
V gene: TRBV7-9
CDR3 DNA: TGTGCCAGCAGCCCCACCGGACTAGCGGGTGGGGGGTATACGCAGTATTTT
CDR3 protein: CASSPTGLAGGGYTQYF

J gene: TRBJ2-5
clone size: few
D gene: TRBD2
V gene: TRBV2
CDR3 DNA: TGTGCCAGCAGTGAACTAGCGGGATTAGAGACCCAGTACTTC
CDR3 protein: CASSELAGLETQYF

J gene: TRBJ2-1
clone size: -
D gene: -
V gene: TRBV7-8
CDR3 DNA: TGTGCCAGCAGCTTAGAGGCGGGCGGCAAGCAGTTCTTC
CDR3 protein: CASSLEAGGKQFF

J gene: TRBJ1-2
clone size: few
D gene: -
V gene: TRBV4-3
CDR3 DNA: TGCGCCAGCAGCCAAGCCCTCCCGGGGGCGGACTATGGCTACACCTTC
CDR3 protein: CASSQALPGADYGYTF

J gene: TRBJ1-4
clone size: few
D gene: -
V gene: TRBV7-3
CDR3 DNA: TGTGCCAGCAGTAGCTGGCCTGAGGAAAAACTGTTTTTT
CDR3 protein: CASSSWPEEKLFF

J gene: TRBJ1-6
clone size: few
D gene: -
V gene: TRBV28
CDR3 DNA: TGTGCCAGCAGTTTATTGACGGGGCAGAGGTCTAATTCACCCCTCCACTTT
CDR3 protein: CASSLLTGQRSNSPLHF

J gene: TRBJ2-3
clone size: many
D gene: TRBD2
V gene: TRBV11-2
CDR3 DNA: TGTGCCAGCAGCTTAGGACTAGCGGGGTCTACGCAGTATTTT
CDR3 protein: CASSLGLAGSTQYF

J gene: TRBJ2-2
clone size: -
D gene: -
V gene: TRBV27
CDR3 DNA: TGTGCCAGCAGTCTAACGCAGGGGCCCACCGGGGAGCTGTTTTTT
CDR3 protein: CASSLTQGPTGELFF

J gene: TRBJ2-4
clone size: -
D gene: -
V gene: TRBV18
CDR3 DNA: TGTGCCAGCTCCCCAGTCGGACCAGCCAAAAACATTCAGTACTTC
CDR3 protein: CASSPVGPAKNIQYF

J gene: TRBJ2-3
clone size: many
D gene: TRBD2
V gene: TRBV12-5
CDR3 DNA: TGCCAGACTAGCGGAAGCACAGATACGCAGTATTTT
CDR3 protein: CQTSGSTDTQYF

J gene: TRBJ2-3
clone size: -
D gene: TRBD2
V gene: TRBV2
CDR3 DNA: TGTGCCAGCCAGTTGGCTAGCGGGAGTTTGTCTGATACGCAGTATTTT
CDR3 protein: CASQLASGSLSDTQYF

J gene: TRBJ2-2
clone size: few
D gene: TRBD2
V gene: TRBV6-1
CDR3 DNA: TGTGCCAGCTTTTGGACTAGCGGGGTTACCGGGGAGCTGTTTTTT
CDR3 protein: CASFWTSGVTGELFF

J gene: TRBJ2-3
clone size: -
D gene: -
V gene: TRBV11-3
CDR3 DNA: TGTGCCAGCGGTACTTCAGATACGCAGTATTTT
CDR3 protein: CASGTSDTQYF

J gene: TRBJ1-1
clone size: few
D gene: -
V gene: TRBV30
CDR3 DNA: TGTGCCTGGTTGAGGGGGACTGAAGCTTTCTTT
CDR3 protein: CAWLRGTEAFF

J gene: TRBJ2-2
clone size: -
D gene: -
V gene: TRBV7-7
CDR3 DNA: TGTGCCAGCAGCGGGGCGGGTTACACCGGGGAGCTGTTTTTT
CDR3 protein: CASSGAGYTGELFF

J gene: TRBJ2-5
clone size: -
D gene: -
V gene: TRBV4-1
CDR3 DNA: TGCGCCAGCAGCCGAAGGGGGGACTCGCGGGAGACCCAGTACTTC
CDR3 protein: CASSRRGDSRETQYF

J gene: TRBJ2-5
clone size: -
D gene: -
V gene: TRBV7-2
CDR3 DNA: TGTGCCAGCAGCCCACCCTCAAGTCGCGGGGTCGAGACCCAGTACTTC
CDR3 protein: CASSPPSSRGVETQYF

J gene: TRBJ1-6
clone size: many
D gene: TRBD1
V gene: TRBV7-2
CDR3 DNA: TGTGCCAGCAGCTTAAAGGGACAGGGGGCGAAGAATTCACCCCTCCACTTT
CDR3 protein: CASSLKGQGAKNSPLHF

J gene: TRBJ1-5
clone size: few
D gene: -
V gene: TRBV7-9
CDR3 DNA: TGTGCCAGCAGCTCGCGGTTCTCCAATCAGCCCCAGCATTTT
CDR3 protein: CASSSRFSNQPQHF

J gene: TRBJ2-3
clone size: -
D gene: -
V gene: TRBV7-2
CDR3 DNA: TGTGCCAGCAGTCCACCCCGTGGACCAACGGGGGATACGCAGTATTTT
CDR3 protein: CASSPPRGPTGDTQYF

J gene: TRBJ2-1
clone size: few
D gene: -
V gene: TRBV7-2
CDR3 DNA: TGTGCCAGCAGCTCCCCCGAGGGGCAGTTCTTC
CDR3 protein: CASSSPEGQFF

J gene: TRBJ1-4
clone size: many
D gene: -
V gene: TRBV4-3
CDR3 DNA: TGCGCCAGCAGCCAGGAACAGCTAACTAATGAAAAACTGTTTTTT
CDR3 protein: CASSQEQLTNEKLFF

J gene: TRBJ2-5
clone size: -
D gene: -
V gene: TRBV7-8
CDR3 DNA: TGTGCCAGCAGCTCAGGGGAGGGGGAGACCCAGTACTTC
CDR3 protein: CASSSGEGETQYF

J gene: TRBJ2-7
clone size: few
D gene: -
V gene: TRBV6-5
CDR3 DNA: TGTGCCAGCAGTTACTCCGCGGAGAGGGGATCCTACGAGCAGTACTTC
CDR3 protein: CASSYSAERGSYEQYF